These T cell receptor beta chains were read from a single sample in a study of T cell responses to AZD1222 COVID-19 vaccine. Here immunoSEQ multiplex PCR was the method, and the copy in TCRdb shows in-frame clones only, minus some. The sample includes over 100,000 clones, about 89% seen only once; the top ten take 4.4%. Source: peripheral blood, taken 28 days after the second AZD1222 dose. All receptors come from an adult who received the AZD1222 COVID-19 vaccine. The CDR3 runs from the conserved cysteine through the conserved F or W. A D gene is named only where the DNA matches it firmly. Clone size is given for some rows only: seen once, a few or many times, or a class if the clone is expanded.

D gene,clone size,V gene,J gene,CDR3 protein
-,-,TRBV11-2,TRBJ1-1,CASSLEGGNTEAFF
TRBD1,-,TRBV4-1,TRBJ1-2,CASSQEPTFGTEKNYGYTF
-,-,TRBV2,TRBJ2-5,CASSEDGQLEETQYF
-,-,TRBV5-5,TRBJ2-1,CASSLVGEAYNEQFF
-,-,TRBV7-7,TRBJ2-1,CASSLASRREQFF
-,-,TRBV7-9,TRBJ1-1,CASSLVRETEAFF
-,-,TRBV30,TRBJ1-1,CAWAPSEAEAFF
TRBD2,-,TRBV30,TRBJ2-1,CAWTSLFTSGGRMGDEQFF
-,once,TRBV30,TRBJ2-5,CARGAASGQETQYF
-,few,TRBV30,TRBJ2-7,CAWTEGGGWYEQYF